This T cell receptor (beta chain) was obtained from a study of regulatory T cells in long-lasting Graves disease listed by TCRdb under 2021. Some background on the complete study: Newly diagnosed Graves' disease patients had taken antithyroid drugs for less than 3 months. Patients with persistent Graves' disease were compared with patients with newly diagnosed Graves' disease using TCR sequencing and RNA sequencing of peripheral blood. The study took place in China and was registered as a clinical trial. A total of 33 samples were covered by TCR sequencing, comprising some 13 persistent and around 20 newly diagnosed Graves' disease patients. What the research found in general, with its limitations: Only the TCR beta chain was sequenced and analyzed. The small sample size was acknowledged by the authors as a limitation that may reduce accuracy. Compared with newly diagnosed patients, patients with persistent Graves' disease had lower TCR Shannon entropy and fewer highly expanded clones, which suggests clonal expansion. A larger number of public clonotypes was shared among persistent patients (around 2,500) than among newly diagnosed patients (around 970). Because the primary lesion, thyroid tissue, could not be accessed, the study looked at peripheral blood alone. Preferential use of TRBV28, TRBJ1-2 and TRBJ2-5 was observed in persistent disease, whereas TRBV20-1 and TRBJ2-1 were favored in newly diagnosed disease.

Libraries were built with multiplex PCR. TCRdb names Illumina HiSeq 4000 as the instrument used. To build TCR beta libraries, CDR3 regions were amplified by Arm-PCR using iRepertoire HTBI primers. Before sequencing, the PCR products underwent gel purification. The original pipeline was this. A total of some 60 TRBV and some 15 TRBJ segments were identified across samples and were used for gene usage analysis of CDR3 amino acid clonotypes. COPE and FqMerger were used to merge filtered high-quality paired reads into contigs. BLAST was used to align contigs to IMGT TRBV, TRBD and TRBJ reference genes, with CDR3 defined following IMGT. Clonotypes above 0.1% frequency were classified as highly expanded clones. Shannon entropy was used to measure repertoire diversity, and the Gini coefficient was used to measure V-J evenness. Clonotypes shared by more than one individual were considered public. The public reads were reprocessed in TCRdb via fastp at Q25 and MiXCR, keeping in-frame beta chains. Identical CDR3 protein sequences are pooled into one entry, listed with their most common genes and DNA. The V and J calls were determined by TCRdb, not by the authors. The sample table holds 350,000 to 450,000 distinct CDR3 sequences, of which over 12% were seen once. The leading ten clones occupy about 7.8% of the sample.

The time point label, as the study defines it: newly diagnosed GD, antithyroid drugs for less than 3 months. For both TCR sequencing and RNA sequencing, RNA was extracted from PBMCs in TRIzol. The diagnosis of Graves' disease followed American Thyroid Association guidelines. Patients for the study were recruited at an endocrinology department in Xi'an, China. Each patient gave 9 to 10 milliliters of peripheral blood, collected in an EDTA anticoagulant tube. Ficoll Paque Plus density gradient separation was used to isolate PBMCs, and no further T cell sorting was done. An Agilent 2100 Bioanalyzer and agarose gel were used to check RNA quality, and a NanoDrop 2000 was used to measure RNA concentration. In the case of this clonotype: The clone's antigen remains unknown. Per-base qualities were not stored, and no clone one base away is much larger.

The germline V end is reduced by 7 bases and the J end by 4 bases; junction bases left unmatched: 10. From its cysteine to its phenylalanine, the CDR3 spans 18 amino acids. Just CDR3 DNA is preserved here, 54 bases in frame from base 1. Looking up the germline V gene yields CDR1 MNHNS and CDR2 SASEGT. These data were likewise used in another study, on T cells in Graves' hyperthyroidism and ophthalmopathy. As noted in the second study: Graves' hyperthyroidism was defined as stable when no progression to ophthalmopathy occurred over 18 months of follow-up. The hyperthyroidism patients were between 18 and 65 years old and newly diagnosed, with a disease duration of less than 2 months. Exclusion was applied to patients with uncontrolled infections, other autoimmune diseases, pregnancy or lactation. Diagnoses were based on clinical symptoms, serum thyroxine and TRAb, thyroid ultrasound and orbital computed tomography. The first round of RT-PCR for the TCR CDR3 was performed with the HTBI primer set and the Qiagen OneStep RT-PCR kit. Most expanded thyroid clonotypes (frequency above 0.001) were also found in blood, which suggests that blood repertoires may mirror thyroid immune responses. A model built on a 13 V-J signature distinguished ophthalmopathy from stable hyperthyroidism, reaching roughly 88% sensitivity and 81.08% specificity in cross-validation and 80%/75% in testing. In validation, the model predicted progression to ophthalmopathy with around 71% sensitivity and less than 80% specificity, a median of 6.5 months before onset. To identify TCR V-J signatures that set the groups apart, the researchers used a discovery cohort of approximately 98 patients, made up of fewer than 50 with Graves' ophthalmopathy and about 55 with stable Graves' hyperthyroidism. Prospective prediction of ophthalmopathy was tested in an independent validation cohort of 18 to 20 hyperthyroidism patients and approximately 17 patients who later progressed to ophthalmopathy. For training and testing, the approximately 92 patients in the discovery cohort were randomly divided in a 7:3 ratio. In more than 5 Graves' hyperthyroidism patients, the study also compared T-cell repertoires from thyroid tissue with T-cell repertoires from blood. After blood sampling, hyperthyroidism patients were treated with methimazole at a starting dose of 30 mg daily, and ophthalmopathy patients were treated with high-dose intravenous methylprednisolone. Libraries were constructed in a second round of multiplex PCR, after which size selection and purification were carried out. The libraries were sequenced on an Illumina HiSeq2000 using paired-end 100 bp reads. SOAPnuke was used to process the raw data, with reads discarded if the reads contained adapters or uncalled bases, had a mean Phred below 15, or lacked an exact constant-primer or identifier match. High-quality paired reads were merged with COPE v1.2.5, and unique nucleotide sequences were defined as clonotypes. MiTCR v1.1 was used to align clonotypes to the IMGT TRBV, TRBD and TRBJ reference segments. The analysis was restricted to V-J combinations with a frequency above 0.0001, which together covered just over 98% of the repertoires. The TCS score was defined as F50 (clonal expansion) divided by E x V (chaos), with BLOSUM62-based TCRdist calculated between CDR3 peptides within each V-J. Welch's t-statistics and random forest reduced roughly 530 V-J features to 13, which were used in a naive Bayes classifier (R e1071). No statistical method was used to set the sample size in advance, and investigators knew the group allocation. TCR Vbeta CDR3 sequencing of 120 to 150 peripheral blood samples (43 ophthalmopathy, under 80 hyperthyroidism and about 17 progressor patients) is reported in the paper.

This TCR was recovered from a woman between 35 and 50 years old with Graves disease. Donor details come from another sample of the same person, matched by shared clones. The specimen was peripheral blood mononuclear cells (PBMCs), collected at new diagnosis, from a patient treated with antithyroid drugs. This receptor chain uses TRBV6-1 and TRBJ2-2; the junction holds 15 bases that match TRBD2. In nucleotide form, the sequence is TGTGCCAGCACCGACGGACTAGCGGGAGGGTACTTCACCGGGGAGCTGTTTTTT. The encoded protein is CASTDGLAGGYFTGELFF.